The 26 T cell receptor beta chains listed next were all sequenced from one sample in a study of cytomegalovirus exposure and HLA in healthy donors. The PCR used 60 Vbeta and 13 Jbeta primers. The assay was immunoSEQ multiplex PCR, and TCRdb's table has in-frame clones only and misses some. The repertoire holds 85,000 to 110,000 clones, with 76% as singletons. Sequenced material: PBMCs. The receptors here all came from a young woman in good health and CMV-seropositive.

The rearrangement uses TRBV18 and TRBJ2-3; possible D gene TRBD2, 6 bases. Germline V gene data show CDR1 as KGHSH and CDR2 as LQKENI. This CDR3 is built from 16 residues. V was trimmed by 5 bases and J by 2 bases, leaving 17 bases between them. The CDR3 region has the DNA TGTGCCAGCTCATCCCGCGGCGGGATCTTCACAGATACGCAGTATTTT. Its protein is CASSSRGGIFTDTQYF.

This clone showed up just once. CDR3: CASSSTTVVLGNTIYF. The CDR3 bases are TGTGCCAGCAGTTCCACGACAGTCGTACTAGGAAACACCATATATTTT. The genes are TRBV6-5 and TRBJ1-3; the D gene is possibly TRBD1 (5 bases). CDR1 is MNHEY, CDR2 SVGAGI, per germline. The ends were cut back, 4 bases at V and 4 bases at J, with 17 bases in the middle. This CDR3 has 16 amino acids.

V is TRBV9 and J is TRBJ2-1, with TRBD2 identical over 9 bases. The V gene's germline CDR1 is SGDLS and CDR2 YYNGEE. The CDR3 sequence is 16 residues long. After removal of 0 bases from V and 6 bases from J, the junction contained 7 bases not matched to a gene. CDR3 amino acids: CASSVGPAGGSNEQFF. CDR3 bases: TGTGCCAGCAGCGTAGGCCCAGCGGGGGGTAGCAATGAGCAGTTCTTC. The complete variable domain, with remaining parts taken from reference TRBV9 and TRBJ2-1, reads DSGVTQTPKHLITATGQRVTLRCSPRSGDLSVYWYQQSLDQGLQFLIQYYNGEERAKGNILERFSAQQFPDLHSELNLSSLELGDSALYFCASSVGPAGGSNEQFFGPGTRLTVL.

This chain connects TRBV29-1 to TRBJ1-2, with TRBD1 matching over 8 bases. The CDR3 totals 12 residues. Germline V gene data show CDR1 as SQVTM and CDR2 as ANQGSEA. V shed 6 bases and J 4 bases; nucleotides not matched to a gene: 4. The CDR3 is CSVTGVAYGYTF. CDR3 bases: TGCAGCGTGACAGGGGTTGCCTATGGCTACACCTTC.

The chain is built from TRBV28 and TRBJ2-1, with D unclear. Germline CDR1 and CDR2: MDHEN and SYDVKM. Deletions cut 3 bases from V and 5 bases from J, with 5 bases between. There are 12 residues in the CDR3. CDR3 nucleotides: TGTGCCAGCAGTTTTTCGGACAATGAGCAGTTCTTC. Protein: CASSFSDNEQFF.

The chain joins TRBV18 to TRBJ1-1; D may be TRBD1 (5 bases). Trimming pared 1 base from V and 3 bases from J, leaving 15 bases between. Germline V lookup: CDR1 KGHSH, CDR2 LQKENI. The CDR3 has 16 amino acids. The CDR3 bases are TGTGCCAGCTCACCACTGGAGGGGTATAGGTACACTGAAGCTTTCTTT. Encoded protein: CASSPLEGYRYTEAFF. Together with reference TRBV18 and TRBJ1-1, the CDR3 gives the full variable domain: NAGVMQNPRHLVRRRGQEARLRCSPMKGHSHVYWYRQLPEEGLKFMVYLQKENIIDESGMPKERFSAEFPKEGPSILRIQQVVRGDSAAYFCASSPLEGYRYTEAFFGQGTRLTVV.

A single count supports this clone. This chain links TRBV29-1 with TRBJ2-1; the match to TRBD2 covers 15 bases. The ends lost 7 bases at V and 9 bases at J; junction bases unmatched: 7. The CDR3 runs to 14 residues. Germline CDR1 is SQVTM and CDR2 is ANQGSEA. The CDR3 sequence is CSARTSGRAPEQFF. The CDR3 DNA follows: TGCAGCGCCCGGACTAGCGGGAGGGCCCCTGAGCAGTTCTTC.

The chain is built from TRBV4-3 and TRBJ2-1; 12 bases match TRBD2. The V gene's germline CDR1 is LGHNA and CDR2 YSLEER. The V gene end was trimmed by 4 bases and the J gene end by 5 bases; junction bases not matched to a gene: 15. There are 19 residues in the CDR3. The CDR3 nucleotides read TGCGCCAGCAGCCTTCAAAGACTAGCGGGAGCGTTGGTTGACAATGAGCAGTTCTTC. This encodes CASSLQRLAGALVDNEQFF.

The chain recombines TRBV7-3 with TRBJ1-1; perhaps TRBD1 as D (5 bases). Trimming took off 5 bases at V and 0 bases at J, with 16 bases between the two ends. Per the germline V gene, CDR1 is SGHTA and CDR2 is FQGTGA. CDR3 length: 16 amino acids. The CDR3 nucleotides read TGTGCCAGCAGCCAGACATCGGAGGGACTGAACACTGAAGCTTTCTTT. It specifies CASSQTSEGLNTEAFF.

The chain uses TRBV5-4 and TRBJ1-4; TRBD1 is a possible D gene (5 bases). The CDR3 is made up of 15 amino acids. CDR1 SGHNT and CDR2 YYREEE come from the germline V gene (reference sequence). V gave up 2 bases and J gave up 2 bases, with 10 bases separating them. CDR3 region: CASSFGRGTNEKLFF. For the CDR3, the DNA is TGTGCCAGCAGCTTCGGCCGGGGGACTAATGAAAAACTGTTTTTT.

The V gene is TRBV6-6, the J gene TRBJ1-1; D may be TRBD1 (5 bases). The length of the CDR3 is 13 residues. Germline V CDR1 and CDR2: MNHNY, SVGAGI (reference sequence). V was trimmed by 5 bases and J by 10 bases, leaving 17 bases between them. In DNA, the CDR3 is TGTGCCAGCAGTGTTCGTAGGGGTTTCGGAGCTTTCTTT. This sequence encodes CASSVRRGFGAFF.

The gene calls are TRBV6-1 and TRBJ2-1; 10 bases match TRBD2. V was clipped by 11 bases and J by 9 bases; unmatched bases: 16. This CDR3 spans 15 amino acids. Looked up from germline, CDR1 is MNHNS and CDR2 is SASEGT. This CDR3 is CASREGSGRNSEQFF. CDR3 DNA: TGTGCCTCTCGAGAGGGTAGCGGGAGGAATAGTGAGCAGTTCTTC.

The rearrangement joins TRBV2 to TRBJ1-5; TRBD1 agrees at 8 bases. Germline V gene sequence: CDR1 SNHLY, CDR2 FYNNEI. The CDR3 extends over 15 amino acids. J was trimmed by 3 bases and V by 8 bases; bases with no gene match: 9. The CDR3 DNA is TGTGCCAGCGGACCGACAGGGGTTTACAATCAGCCCCAGCATTTT. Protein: CASGPTGVYNQPQHF.

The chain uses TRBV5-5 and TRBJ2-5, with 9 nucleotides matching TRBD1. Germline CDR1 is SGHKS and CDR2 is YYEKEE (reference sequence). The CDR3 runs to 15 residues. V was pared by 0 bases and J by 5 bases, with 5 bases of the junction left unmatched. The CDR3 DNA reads TGTGCCAGCAGCTTGGAGACAGGGGGTTGGGAGACCCAGTACTTC. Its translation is CASSLETGGWETQYF.

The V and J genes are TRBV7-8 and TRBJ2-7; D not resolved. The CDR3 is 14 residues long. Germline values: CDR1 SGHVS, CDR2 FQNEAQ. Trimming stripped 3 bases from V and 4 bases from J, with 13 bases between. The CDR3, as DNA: TGTGCCAGCAGCTTGGCAGGTTCCGAATACGAGCAGTACTTC. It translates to CASSLAGSEYEQYF.

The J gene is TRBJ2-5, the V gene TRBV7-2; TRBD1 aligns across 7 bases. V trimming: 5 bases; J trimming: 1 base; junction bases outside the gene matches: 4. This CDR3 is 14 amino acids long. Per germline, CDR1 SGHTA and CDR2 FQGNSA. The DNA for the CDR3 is TGTGCCAGCAGCCAGGGGACAGTCCAAGAGACCCAGTACTTC. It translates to CASSQGTVQETQYF.

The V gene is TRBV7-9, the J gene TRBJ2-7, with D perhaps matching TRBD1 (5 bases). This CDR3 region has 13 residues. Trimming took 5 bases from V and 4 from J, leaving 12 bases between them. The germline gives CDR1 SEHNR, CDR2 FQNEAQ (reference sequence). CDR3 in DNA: TGTGCCAGCAGCCCAGGACAATTTTACGAGCAGTACTTC. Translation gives CASSPGQFYEQYF.

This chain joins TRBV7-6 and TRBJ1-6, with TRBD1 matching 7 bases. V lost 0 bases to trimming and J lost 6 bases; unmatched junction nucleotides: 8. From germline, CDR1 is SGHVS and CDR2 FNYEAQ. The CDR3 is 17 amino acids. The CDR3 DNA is TGTGCCAGCAGCTTAGCCCTCCTGACAGGGCGTAATTCACCCCTCCACTTT. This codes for CASSLALLTGRNSPLHF.

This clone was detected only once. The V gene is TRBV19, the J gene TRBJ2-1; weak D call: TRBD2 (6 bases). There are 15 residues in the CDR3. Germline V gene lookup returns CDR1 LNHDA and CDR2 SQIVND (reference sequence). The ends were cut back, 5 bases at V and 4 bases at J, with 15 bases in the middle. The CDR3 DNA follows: TGTGCCAGTAGTCCCCGGGGACGGGGGTACAATGAGCAGTTCTTC. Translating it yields CASSPRGRGYNEQFF.

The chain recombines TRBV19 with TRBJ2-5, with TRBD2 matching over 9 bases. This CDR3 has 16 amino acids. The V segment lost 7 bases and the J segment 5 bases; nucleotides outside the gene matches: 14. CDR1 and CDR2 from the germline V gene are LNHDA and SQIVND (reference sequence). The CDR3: CASMRGAGGPGETQYF. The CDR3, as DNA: TGTGCCAGTATGCGGGGTGCGGGGGGGCCGGGTGAGACCCAGTACTTC.

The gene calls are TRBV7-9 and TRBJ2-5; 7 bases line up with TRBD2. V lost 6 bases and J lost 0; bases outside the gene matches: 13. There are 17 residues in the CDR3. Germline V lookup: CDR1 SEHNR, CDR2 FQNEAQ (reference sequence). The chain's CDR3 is CASRSRRSGDYQETQYF. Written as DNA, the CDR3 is TGTGCCAGCAGATCCAGGCGGAGCGGGGATTACCAAGAGACCCAGTACTTC. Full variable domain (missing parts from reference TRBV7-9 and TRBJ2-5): DTGVSQNPRHKITKRGQNVTFRCDPISEHNRLYWYRQTLGQGPEFLTYFQNEAQLEKSRLLSDRFSAERPKGSFSTLEIQRTEQGDSAMYLCASRSRRSGDYQETQYFGPGTRLLVL.

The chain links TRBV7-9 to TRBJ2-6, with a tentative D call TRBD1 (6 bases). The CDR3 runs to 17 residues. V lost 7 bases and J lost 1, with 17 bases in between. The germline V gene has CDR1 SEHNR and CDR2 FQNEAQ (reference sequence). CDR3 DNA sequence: TGTGCCAGCAACCCGCCAGGGGCCGTTTCTGGGGCCAACGTCCTGACTTTC. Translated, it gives CASNPPGAVSGANVLTF. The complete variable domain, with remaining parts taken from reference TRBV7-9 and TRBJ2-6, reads DTGVSQNPRHKITKRGQNVTFRCDPISEHNRLYWYRQTLGQGPEFLTYFQNEAQLEKSRLLSDRFSAERPKGSFSTLEIQRTEQGDSAMYLCASNPPGAVSGANVLTFGAGSRLTVL.

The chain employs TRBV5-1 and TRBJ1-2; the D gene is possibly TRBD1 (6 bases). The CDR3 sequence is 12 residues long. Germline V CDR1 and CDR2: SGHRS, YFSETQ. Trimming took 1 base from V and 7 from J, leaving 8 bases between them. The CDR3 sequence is CASSLTGSGYTF. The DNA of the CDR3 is TGCGCCAGCAGCTTGACAGGGAGTGGCTACACCTTC.

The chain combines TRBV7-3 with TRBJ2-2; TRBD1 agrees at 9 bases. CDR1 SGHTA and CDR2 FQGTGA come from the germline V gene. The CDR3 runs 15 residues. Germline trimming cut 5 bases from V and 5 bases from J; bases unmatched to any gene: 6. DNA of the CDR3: TGTGCCAGCAGCCAAGGGACAGGGTGGACCGGGGAGCTGTTTTTT. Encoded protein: CASSQGTGWTGELFF.

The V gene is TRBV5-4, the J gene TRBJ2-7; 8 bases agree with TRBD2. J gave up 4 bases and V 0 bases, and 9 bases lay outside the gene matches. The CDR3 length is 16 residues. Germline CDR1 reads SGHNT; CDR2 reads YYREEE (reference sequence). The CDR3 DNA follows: TGTGCCAGCAGCTTGGCCCCAGCGGGAGTAAGATACGAGCAGTACTTC. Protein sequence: CASSLAPAGVRYEQYF.

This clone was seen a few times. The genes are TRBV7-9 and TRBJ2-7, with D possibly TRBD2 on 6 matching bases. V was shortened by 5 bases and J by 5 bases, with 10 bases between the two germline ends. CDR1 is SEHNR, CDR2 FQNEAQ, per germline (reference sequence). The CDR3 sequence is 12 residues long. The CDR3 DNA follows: TGTGCCAGCAGCCGGGGAGGCAACGAGCAGTACTTC. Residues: CASSRGGNEQYF.